Presented here are 3 T cell receptor beta chains from one specimen sequenced in a study of T-cell reconstitution after alpha-beta-depleted transplantation in children. Construction of the TCRbeta library involved unique molecular identifiers. TCRdb re-called the PCR reads through MiXCR, storing one row per CDR3 protein. The sample records 450,000 to 600,000 distinct CDR3 sequences, roughly 13% being singletons. Sequences were derived from PBMCs, mostly from graft donor cells, sampled 360 days after TCRalphabeta/CD19-depleted stem cell transplant. These receptors were obtained from a male patient aged 10 to 17 who had a stem cell transplant for acute myeloid leukemia, so the T cells may come from the graft donor.

This clonotype showed up just a few times. This chain links TRBV7-2 with TRBJ2-5; 7 bases map to TRBD2. Germline CDR1 and CDR2: SGHTA and FQGNSA. This CDR3 has 15 amino acids. The J segment lost 2 bases and the V segment lost 3 bases, leaving 6 bases of the junction unmatched. CDR3 in amino acids: CASSFRAGRQETQYF. CDR3 nucleotide sequence: TGTGCCAGCAGCTTTCGAGCGGGAAGACAAGAGACCCAGTACTTC.

This clonotype has a count of ten or more. This rearrangement joins TRBV25-1 to TRBJ2-6, with 9 bases identical to TRBD1. CDR1 is MGHDK and CDR2 is SYGVNS in the germline V gene. J was trimmed by 2 bases and V by 5 bases; bases with no gene match: 4. This CDR3 is 16 amino acids long. The CDR3 reads CASSWDRDTGANVLTF. CDR3 DNA sequence: TGTGCCAGCAGTTGGGACAGGGACACTGGGGCCAACGTCCTGACTTTC. The full variable domain, rest sourced from reference TRBV25-1 and TRBJ2-6, is EADIYQTPRYLVIGTGKKITLECSQTMGHDKMYWYQQDPGMELHLIHYSYGVNSTEKGDLSSESTVSRIRTEHFPLTLESARPSHTSQYLCASSWDRDTGANVLTFGAGSRLTVL.

This clonotype was seen at least ten times. V and J are TRBV6-2 or TRBV6-3 and TRBJ2-7, with TRBD2 identical over 12 bases. V dropped 6 bases and J dropped 6; count of bases not matched to a gene: 9. The CDR3 runs to 15 residues. CDR1 is MNHEY and CDR2 is SVGEGT in the germline V gene. The CDR3 loop reads CASRFPGLAGIEQYF. The CDR3 DNA follows: TGTGCCAGCAGATTCCCCGGACTAGCGGGGATCGAGCAGTACTTC.